Shown below are 21 T cell receptor beta chains from a single sample sequenced in a study of blood T cell repertoires in COVID-19. TCRdb's copy holds only in-frame clones and misses some; the assay was immunoSEQ multiplex PCR. This table has 200,000 to 250,000 clones, about nine tenths appearing once. Sequencing was carried out using peripheral blood. The receptors originated from a woman in her fifties or sixties with acute or convalescent COVID-19.

The rearrangement uses TRBV7-2 and TRBJ1-4; D may be TRBD1 (6 bases). V lost 5 bases, J lost 5 bases, and 12 bases lay in between. The CDR3 length is 14 residues. CDR1 is SGHTA and CDR2 is FQGNSA in the germline V gene. The CDR3 nucleotides read TGTGCCAGCAGCGGGGACAATAGAAATGAAAAACTGTTTTTT. Its protein product is CASSGDNRNEKLFF.

V is TRBV7-2 and J is TRBJ2-3; 11 positions agree with TRBD2. CDR1 and CDR2 (germline): SGHTA, FQGNSA. The CDR3 is made up of 17 amino acids. With 0 bases clipped from V and 6 bases from J, the junction kept 8 bases outside the gene matches. Here the CDR3 reads CASSLAELAGGGDTQYF. CDR3 DNA: TGTGCCAGCAGCTTAGCTGAGCTAGCGGGGGGTGGGGATACGCAGTATTTT.

This clone was seen only a few times. The gene calls are TRBV5-4 and TRBJ1-4; a weak D match, TRBD1 (6 bases). Germline V CDR1 and CDR2: SGHNT, YYREEE (reference sequence). There are 16 residues in the CDR3. Between the trimmed V and J ends, which lost 2 bases and 3 bases, there was a span of 14 bases. The CDR3 DNA follows: TGTGCCAGCAGCTTCACAGGGTCTAGGGCTAATGAAAAACTGTTTTTT. Amino acid sequence: CASSFTGSRANEKLFF.

Points on this clone: The sample holds other DNA sequences that translate to the same CDR3. The chain employs TRBV3-1 (or the pseudogene TRBV3-2) and TRBJ1-1; D is unresolved. Germline V gene sequence: CDR1 LGHDT, CDR2 YNNKEL (reference sequence). This CDR3 is built from 13 residues. With 3 bases removed from V and 2 bases from J, the gap between germline ends came to 7 bases. CDR3 residues: CASSQGRNTEAFF. The CDR3 coding sequence is TGTGCCAGCAGCCAGGGCCGAAACACTGAAGCTTTCTTT.

The rearrangement links TRBV10-2 to TRBJ2-3, with D possibly TRBD2 on 6 matching bases. Germline loops: CDR1 WSHSY, CDR2 SAAADI. The CDR3 sequence is 14 residues long. V gave up 8 bases and J gave up 4 bases, with 16 bases separating them. DNA of the CDR3: TGCGCCAGCGACGACCCTTCGGGAGCAGATACGCAGTATTTT. Encoded protein: CASDDPSGADTQYF.

V is TRBV6-2 or TRBV6-3 and J is TRBJ1-1; 7 bases map to TRBD1. From germline, CDR1 is MNHEY and CDR2 SVGEGT. After removal of 2 bases from V and 0 bases from J, the junction contained 12 bases not matched to a gene. This CDR3 region has 18 residues. This chain's CDR3 is CASSYETGKVGMNTEAFF. The CDR3 nucleotides are TGTGCCAGCAGTTACGAGACAGGGAAGGTCGGGATGAACACTGAAGCTTTCTTT.

This clone was found a few times. This sequence joins TRBV7-2 and TRBJ2-2; D is perhaps TRBD1 (5 bases). The V and J ends lost 5 bases and 4 bases respectively, with 14 bases between them. The CDR3 loop spans 15 amino acids. Germline loops: CDR1 SGHTA, CDR2 FQGNSA. The DNA for the CDR3 is TGTGCCAGCAGCAGGGGCGTATCGGGCACCGGGGAGCTGTTTTTT. Its translation is CASSRGVSGTGELFF. The variable domain in full, completed from reference TRBV7-2 and TRBJ2-2, reads GAGVSQSPSNKVTEKGKDVELRCDPISGHTALYWYRQSLGQGLEFLIYFQGNSAPDKSGLPSDRFSAERTGGSVSTLTIQRTQQEDSAVYLCASSRGVSGTGELFFGEGSRLTVL.

The chain joins TRBV2 to TRBJ2-6; 9 nucleotides align to TRBD2. The CDR3 runs to 19 residues. V was clipped by 2 bases and J by 2 bases; unmatched bases: 10. CDR1 and CDR2 (germline): SNHLY, FYNNEI. CDR3 in amino acids: CASSESVAGVFTGANVLTF. The DNA of the CDR3 is TGTGCCAGCAGTGAAAGTGTAGCGGGGGTGTTTACTGGGGCCAACGTCCTGACTTTC.

This clone was detected once. The genes are TRBV19 and TRBJ2-2, with 10 bases that match TRBD2. CDR3 length: 16 amino acids. The V gene's germline CDR1 is LNHDA and CDR2 SQIVND (reference sequence). Trimming at V came to 7 bases and at J to 5 bases, leaving 10 bases not matched to a gene. As DNA, the CDR3 is TGTGCCAGTATAAGGGCTAGCGGGAGTTATACCGGGGAGCTGTTTTTT. Encoded protein: CASIRASGSYTGELFF.

The gene calls are TRBV6-6 and TRBJ2-7; TRBD2 aligns across 12 bases. Germline assignment: CDR1 MNHNY and CDR2 SVGAGI (reference sequence). This CDR3 has 14 residues. J was trimmed by 5 bases and V by 6 bases; bases with no gene match: 5. CDR3 sequence: CASRVTSGSHEQYF. DNA for the CDR3: TGTGCCAGCAGGGTGACTAGCGGGAGTCACGAGCAGTACTTC.

This chain links TRBV18 with TRBJ2-7; TRBD2 is a possible D gene (6 bases). Germline V gives CDR1 KGHSH, CDR2 LQKENI. CDR3 length: 15 residues. The ends were cut back, 0 bases at V and 5 bases at J, with 14 bases in the middle. CDR3 residues: CASSPPWGGSDEQYF. The CDR3 DNA reads as TGTGCCAGCTCACCACCATGGGGAGGTAGCGACGAGCAGTACTTC.

Here the CDR3 reads CASSPTGRDYTF. Written as DNA, the CDR3 is TGTGCCAGCTCCCCTACAGGGCGCGACTACACCTTC. V is TRBV18 and J is TRBJ1-2; perhaps TRBD1 as D (6 bases). This CDR3 has 12 amino acids. Germline values: CDR1 KGHSH, CDR2 LQKENI. Trimming took off 6 bases at V and 10 bases at J, with 15 bases between the two ends.

The J gene is TRBJ1-5, the V gene TRBV6-1; 9 bases are a match to TRBD1. Per the germline V gene, CDR1 is MNHNS and CDR2 is SASEGT. The CDR3 totals 16 residues. V was pared by 3 bases and J by 5 bases, with 8 bases of the junction left unmatched. The chain's CDR3 is CASSDGTGTGDQPQHF. The DNA for the CDR3 is TGTGCCAGCAGTGACGGGACAGGGACCGGGGATCAGCCCCAGCATTTT.

V is TRBV28 and J is TRBJ1-2; the D gene is possibly TRBD1 (5 bases). This CDR3 region has 12 residues. Germline lookup yields CDR1 MDHEN and CDR2 SYDVKM. V lost 2 bases, J lost 8 bases, and 9 bases lay in between. The CDR3 DNA sequence: TGTGCCAGCAGTTTAAAGGGGCGCGGCTACACCTTC. Residues: CASSLKGRGYTF.

This chain joins TRBV6-5 and TRBJ1-2; maybe TRBD1 (5 bases). The germline V gene has CDR1 MNHEY and CDR2 SVGAGI. The CDR3 runs 13 residues. V was trimmed by 7 bases and J by 5 bases, leaving 14 bases between them. The CDR3 loop reads CASIMTGGYGYTF. The CDR3 DNA follows: TGTGCCAGCATTATGACGGGGGGTTATGGCTACACCTTC.

The chain recombines TRBV5-1 with TRBJ2-3, with D maybe TRBD2 (6 bases). The germline gives CDR1 SGHRS, CDR2 YFSETQ. V was shortened by 5 bases and J by 0 bases, with 16 bases between the two germline ends. This CDR3 has 16 residues. CDR3 DNA: TGCGCCAGCAGAAATAACGCGGGGCGAAGCACAGATACGCAGTATTTT. Translating gives CASRNNAGRSTDTQYF.

J is TRBJ2-3 and V is TRBV18; 7 nucleotides align to TRBD1. Germline values: CDR1 KGHSH, CDR2 LQKENI. CDR3 length: 14 residues. V lost 2 bases to trimming and J lost 1 base; unmatched junction nucleotides: 0. The CDR3 loop is CASSPDRGTDTQYF. DNA of the CDR3: TGTGCCAGCTCACCAGACAGGGGCACAGATACGCAGTATTTT.

The chain joins TRBV18 to TRBJ1-3; D uncertain. Germline lookup yields CDR1 KGHSH and CDR2 LQKENI. V dropped 0 bases and J dropped 0 bases, with 9 bases sitting between them. The CDR3 has 16 residues. CDR3 coding DNA: TGTGCCAGCTCACCACCTACGCGTCTCTCTGGAAACACCATATATTTT. Translated, it gives CASSPPTRLSGNTIYF.

This sequence joins TRBV4-1 and TRBJ1-2, with TRBD1 as a possible D gene (5 bases). This CDR3 is built from 13 residues. The V and J ends lost 1 base and 4 bases respectively, with 7 bases between them. Germline V gene data show CDR1 as MGHRA and CDR2 as YSYEKL. The CDR3 nucleotides are TGCGCCAGCAGCCAAGCTGGGGCCTATGGCTACACCTTC. Amino acid sequence: CASSQAGAYGYTF.

The sample holds a few counts of this clone. The V and J genes are TRBV4-2 and TRBJ2-7, with a tentative D call TRBD1 (6 bases). V was trimmed by 8 bases and J by 1 base, leaving 21 bases between them. The CDR3 totals 16 residues. Germline-derived CDR1 and CDR2 are LGHNA and YNFKEQ. CDR3 sequence reads: CASAEPGGRGSYEQYF. The CDR3 DNA sequence: TGTGCCAGCGCCGAACCTGGGGGCAGGGGATCCTACGAGCAGTACTTC.

The J gene is TRBJ2-3, the V gene TRBV24-1; 12 nucleotides align to TRBD2. With 3 bases clipped from V and 3 bases from J, the junction kept 6 bases outside the gene matches. The CDR3 is 17 residues long. Germline V gene lookup returns CDR1 KGHDR and CDR2 SFDVKD. CDR3 nucleotides: TGTGCCACCAGTGATACAGGTGGACTAGCGGGGACAGATACGCAGTATTTT. This sequence encodes CATSDTGGLAGTDTQYF.